This paragraph covers one T cell receptor (beta chain) sequence. Time point here: blood from clinic visit 5 months post-surgery; TSC patient then seizure free. At least one anti-epileptic drug was given before surgery. The germline V gene has CDR1 SNHLY and CDR2 FYNNEI. The CDR3 contains 13 residues. V gave up 1 base and J gave up 13 bases, with 16 bases separating them. TCRdb keeps only in-frame clones here, not all; method: immunoSEQ multiplex PCR. The sample includes hundreds of thousands of clones, more than 85% seen only once; the top ten take 4.5% to 7%. This sample was included in a study of brain T cells in children with intractable seizures.

This chain connects TRBV2 to TRBJ1-2; D possibly corresponds to TRBD1 (5 bases). The source material was peripheral blood, sampled about 5 months after surgery. The TCR was taken from a boy under two years old with tuberous sclerosis and intractable seizures. CDR3 nucleotides: TGTGCCAGCAGTGAAGGGCCAGGGTATCAACCCACCTTC. Its protein product is CASSEGPGYQPTF.